Each of the 26 T cell receptor beta chains below was sequenced from the same sample in a study of T cell repertoires in cytomegalovirus infection. Antigens of these TCRs are unknown. TCRdb independently ran MiXCR on the reads; one entry per CDR3 protein. The sample lists about 770,000 distinct CDR3 sequences, roughly 29% occurring once. This specimen was cultured CD8+ T cells from PBMCs, taken from culture after CMV antigen stimulation. Receptors were obtained from a human donor in good health (CMV status not recorded). Some clones in this sample may be carry-over from other donors' samples.

This clonotype was observed a handful of times. The chain combines TRBV27 with TRBJ1-1; tentatively, D is TRBD1 (6 bases). The CDR3 is 16 amino acids. Trimming removed 0 bases at V and 0 bases at J, with 11 bases between. CDR1 MNHEY and CDR2 SMNVEV come from the germline V gene (reference sequence). CDR3 sequence (DNA): TGTGCCAGCAGTTTATCGGCAGGGGCTATGAACACTGAAGCTTTCTTT. It is translated as CASSLSAGAMNTEAFF.

This clonotype has just a few counts. The chain has TRBV14 and TRBJ2-5; 10 bases match TRBD2. V dropped 0 bases and J dropped 2; count of bases not matched to a gene: 12. CDR1 and CDR2 from the germline V gene are SGHDN and FVKESK. This CDR3 comprises 19 residues. Here the CDR3 reads CASSQDHSASGGLQETQYF. The CDR3, as DNA: TGTGCCAGCAGCCAAGATCATTCGGCTAGCGGGGGTTTACAAGAGACCCAGTACTTC.

The chain joins TRBV15 to TRBJ2-2, with 9 bases matching TRBD1. The junction had 5 bases not matched to a gene; V was cut back by 8 bases and J by 4 bases. Germline lookup yields CDR1 LNHNV and CDR2 YYDKDF (reference sequence). CDR3 length equals 14 residues. The CDR3, as DNA: TGTGCCACCGAGAGACAGGGGGTCACCGGGGAGCTGTTTTTT. This translates into CATERQGVTGELFF.

This clonotype has ten or more counts. V usage is TRBV6-2 or TRBV6-3 and J usage is TRBJ1-1, with D possibly matching TRBD1 (6 bases). The CDR3 is 15 residues long. V was cut by 5 bases and J by 3 bases, with 16 bases left in between. The germline V gene has CDR1 MNHEY and CDR2 SVGEGT. For the CDR3, the DNA is TGTGCCAGCAGTCCCAGGGGCGGTTTGCACACTGAAGCTTTCTTT. Protein product: CASSPRGGLHTEAFF.

This clonotype was seen a few times. The gene calls are TRBV7-9 and TRBJ2-3; 8 nucleotides match TRBD2. J was trimmed by 0 bases and V by 9 bases; bases with no gene match: 5. The CDR3 length is 14 residues. The germline CDR1 and CDR2 sequences are SEHNR and FQNEAQ (reference sequence). This CDR3 reads CASLSGGSTDTQYF. For the CDR3, the DNA is TGTGCCAGTCTCTCGGGGGGGAGCACAGATACGCAGTATTTT.

Ten or more counts support this clonotype. This rearrangement joins TRBV7-6 to TRBJ1-1, with D maybe TRBD1 (6 bases). CDR3 length equals 13 residues. Germline CDR1 SGHVS, CDR2 FNYEAQ. Between the trimmed V and J ends, which lost 5 bases and 4 bases, there was a span of 11 bases. The CDR3 DNA follows: TGTGCCAGCAGCCAGGGGCGGATCACTGAAGCTTTCTTT. Translating gives CASSQGRITEAFF.

Points on this clonotype: The junction differs from germline at one of its ends, possibly a read error. This chain's CDR3 is CASTGGYNEQSF. DNA for the CDR3: TGTGCCAGTACTGGCGGCTACAATGAGCAGTCCTTC. The genes are TRBV19 and TRBJ2-1; D call uncertain. Per the germline V gene, CDR1 is LNHDA and CDR2 is SQIVND (reference sequence). CDR3 size: 12 residues.

This clonotype came up a few times. The V gene is TRBV29-1, the J gene TRBJ1-6; D not resolved. CDR1 is SQVTM and CDR2 is ANQGSEA in the germline V gene. This CDR3 contains 14 residues. The V and J ends lost 0 bases and 7 bases respectively, with 10 bases between them. The CDR3 DNA follows: TGCAGCGTTGAAGATGGGGAAGACAATTCACCCCTCCACTTT. Translation gives CSVEDGEDNSPLHF.

This clonotype was detected only a few times. The chain combines TRBV12-3 or TRBV12-4 with TRBJ2-1; tentative D call: TRBD1 (7 bases). The CDR3 totals 12 residues. The V end was cut by 6 bases, the J end by 8 bases, with 11 bases between. The CDR3 sequence: CASREGADEQFF. The CDR3 nucleotides are TGTGCCAGCAGGGAGGGGGCGGATGAGCAGTTCTTC.

The chain carries TRBV27 and TRBJ1-1; D is uncertain. The CDR3 spans 15 residues. The germline V gene encodes CDR1 MNHEY and CDR2 SMNVEV (reference sequence). V was clipped by 2 bases and J by 1 base, with 11 bases between them. The CDR3 coding sequence is TGTGCCAGCAGTTTAGCTAGGCAGCCGAACACTGAAGCTTTCTTT. The encoded protein is CASSLARQPNTEAFF.

At least ten counts were recorded for this clonotype. The chain uses TRBV28 and TRBJ2-7; D is ambiguous. The CDR3 runs to 13 residues. Germline V CDR1 and CDR2: MDHEN, SYDVKM. V lost 6 bases and J 3 bases, leaving 12 bases between the germline ends. The CDR3 protein is CASSPGHHYEQYV. The CDR3 DNA sequence: TGTGCCAGCAGCCCCGGCCATCACTACGAGCAGTACGTC.

This clonotype has more than one count but fewer than ten. The chain recombines TRBV7-9 with TRBJ2-5; D not resolved. Trimming removed 3 bases from V and 2 bases from J, with 7 bases in between. Germline V gene lookup returns CDR1 SEHNR and CDR2 FQNEAQ (reference sequence). CDR3 length: 13 amino acids. The CDR3 sequence: CASSFSPQETQYF. The CDR3 region has the DNA TGTGCCAGCAGCTTCTCTCCACAAGAGACCCAGTACTTC.

This clonotype showed up many times. The chain uses TRBV25-1 and TRBJ2-1; D unresolved. Trimming took 3 bases from V and 1 from J, leaving 7 bases between them. Germline V lookup: CDR1 MGHDK, CDR2 SYGVNS. The CDR3 contains 14 residues. The CDR3 bases are TGTGCCAGCAGTGAGGCAGGTTCCTACAATGAGCAGTTCTTC. It encodes CASSEAGSYNEQFF.

This sequence joins TRBV29-1 and TRBJ2-5, with 7 nucleotides matching TRBD1. V shed 5 bases, J shed 7 bases, and the junction held 10 bases outside the gene matches. Germline V CDR1 and CDR2: SQVTM, ANQGSEA. CDR3 length equals 13 residues. The CDR3 DNA is TGCAGCGTTAGGGACAGCGCAGGGGGGACCCAGTACTTC. As protein: CSVRDSAGGTQYF.

The V call is TRBV6-6, the J call TRBJ2-5, with 13 bases matching TRBD2. This CDR3 has 15 amino acids. With 6 bases clipped from V and 2 bases from J, the junction kept 3 bases outside the gene matches. The V gene's germline CDR1 is MNHNY and CDR2 SVGAGI (reference sequence). The CDR3 bases are TGTGCCAGCAGATGGACTAGCGGGGGTCAAGAGACCCAGTACTTC. Its translation is CASRWTSGGQETQYF.

In its sample, this clonotype was seen a few times. The chain recombines TRBV5-8 with TRBJ1-1; D gene unclear. Germline V gives CDR1 SGHTS, CDR2 YDEGEE. The CDR3 length is 16 residues. The ends were cut back, 0 bases at V and 11 bases at J, with 23 bases in the middle. Here the CDR3 DNA reads TGTGCCAGCAGCTTGGGAGAGGGAGCCTTATATCGTAAGGCTTTCTTT. Translating gives CASSLGEGALYRKAFF.

This chain connects TRBV4-2 to TRBJ2-1; TRBD2 might be the D (5 bases). The V gene lost 0 bases and the J gene lost 7 bases, with 10 bases spanning the gap. The germline CDR1 and CDR2 sequences are LGHNA and YNFKEQ. This CDR3 has 14 amino acids. In DNA form, the CDR3 reads TGTGCCAGCAGCCAAGAAAGGGAGATGAATGAGCAGTTCTTC. Its protein product is CASSQEREMNEQFF.

V usage is TRBV5-1 and J usage is TRBJ2-1; D remains unclear. This CDR3 has 15 residues. The V gene lost 0 bases and the J gene lost 8 bases, with 15 bases spanning the gap. The germline gives CDR1 SGHRS, CDR2 YFSETQ. This CDR3 reads CASSLVADLRDEQFF. CDR3 nucleotides: TGCGCCAGCAGCTTGGTCGCGGACCTCCGCGATGAGCAGTTCTTC.

The rearrangement joins TRBV3-1 to TRBJ2-7, with 8 nucleotides matching TRBD2. This CDR3 has 15 amino acids. The germline V gene encodes CDR1 LGHDT and CDR2 YNNKEL (reference sequence). The V segment lost 0 bases and the J segment 5 bases; nucleotides outside the gene matches: 6. Here the CDR3 reads CASSQDWRGVHEQYV. CDR3 DNA: TGTGCCAGCAGCCAAGATTGGCGGGGGGTTCACGAGCAGTACGTC.

This clonotype was seen many times. The J gene is TRBJ2-2, the V gene TRBV7-9; D gene uncertain. CDR1 and CDR2 from the germline V gene are SEHNR and FQNEAQ (reference sequence). V lost 8 bases and J lost 0, with 4 bases in between. This CDR3 contains 12 residues. Here the CDR3 reads CASPANTGELFF. CDR3 nucleotides: TGTGCCAGCCCGGCGAACACCGGGGAGCTGTTTTTT.

V and J are TRBV6-1 and TRBJ2-1; TRBD2 agrees at 8 bases. The CDR3 contains 14 residues. V lost 4 bases to trimming and J lost 6 bases; unmatched junction nucleotides: 5. CDR1 is MNHNS, CDR2 SASEGT, per germline. CDR3 DNA sequence: TGTGCCAGCAGTGGACTAGCGAGAGGCAATGAGCAGTTCTTC. It encodes CASSGLARGNEQFF.

The genes are TRBV6-5 and TRBJ1-2; maybe TRBD1 (6 bases). The ends were cut back, 3 bases at V and 0 bases at J, with 23 bases in the middle. This CDR3 has 19 amino acids. Germline V gene lookup returns CDR1 MNHEY and CDR2 SVGAGI. CDR3 sequence (DNA): TGTGCCAGCAGTTATCGGGGGGCGACCTCCTATAGACCTAACTATGGCTACACCTTC. Residues: CASSYRGATSYRPNYGYTF.

In its sample, this clonotype was seen many times. Germline is not matched at one junction end, which may reflect a read error. This rearrangement joins TRBV7-2 to TRBJ1-1, with 8 bases matching TRBD1. CDR1 is SGHTA and CDR2 is FQGNSA in the germline V gene. CDR3 length: 16 residues. CDR3 bases: TGTGCCAGCAGCTTCGAACGGACAGGGTGGAACTCTGAAGCTTTCTTT. Protein sequence: CASSFERTGWNSEAFF.

The rearrangement joins TRBV5-5 to TRBJ2-7, with a weak D call TRBD2 (6 bases). The CDR3 is 14 amino acids. The germline V and J ends were trimmed by 1 base and 3 bases, with 11 bases remaining between them. Germline V gene sequence: CDR1 SGHKS, CDR2 YYEKEE (reference sequence). DNA for the CDR3: TGTGCCAGCAGCTTGTACGGGGGAGGCTACGAGCAGTACTTC. Translating it yields CASSLYGGGYEQYF.

Only a few counts were recorded for this clonotype. V usage is TRBV7-9 and J usage is TRBJ1-4, with 8 bases lining up with TRBD1. Per germline, CDR1 SEHNR and CDR2 FQNEAQ (reference sequence). J gave up 5 bases and V 5 bases, and 10 bases lay outside the gene matches. CDR3 length: 16 amino acids. DNA for the CDR3: TGTGCCAGCAGCCTACTCGGACAGGGTGGAAATGAAAAACTGTTTTTT. Translated: CASSLLGQGGNEKLFF.

Ten or more counts support this clonotype. The rearrangement links TRBV4-1 to TRBJ2-1; either TRBD1 or TRBD2 may supply D (5 bases each). V lost 1 base to trimming and J lost 3 bases, with 16 bases between them. Germline-derived CDR1 and CDR2 are MGHRA and YSYEKL. The CDR3 is 17 residues long. The CDR3 sequence: CASSQVWGNAVYNEQFF. Here the CDR3 DNA reads TGCGCCAGCAGCCAAGTTTGGGGGAATGCAGTCTACAATGAGCAGTTCTTC.